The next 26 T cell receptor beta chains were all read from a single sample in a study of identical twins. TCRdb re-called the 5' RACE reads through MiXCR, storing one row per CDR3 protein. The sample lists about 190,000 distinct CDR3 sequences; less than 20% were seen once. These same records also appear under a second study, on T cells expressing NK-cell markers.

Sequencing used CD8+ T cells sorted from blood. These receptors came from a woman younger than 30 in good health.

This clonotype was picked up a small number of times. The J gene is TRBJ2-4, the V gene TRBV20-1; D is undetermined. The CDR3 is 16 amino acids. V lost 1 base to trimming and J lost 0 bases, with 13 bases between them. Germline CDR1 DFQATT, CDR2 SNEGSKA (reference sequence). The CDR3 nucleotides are TGCAGTGCTAGAGTCCTTGCGACGGAAGCCAAAAACATTCAGTACTTC. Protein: CSARVLATEAKNIQYF.

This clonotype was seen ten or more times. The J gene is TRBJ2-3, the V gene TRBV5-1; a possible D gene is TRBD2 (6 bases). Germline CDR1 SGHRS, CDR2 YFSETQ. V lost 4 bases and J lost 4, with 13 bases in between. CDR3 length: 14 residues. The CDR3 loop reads CASSMEGWADTQYF. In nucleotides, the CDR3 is TGCGCCAGCAGCATGGAGGGCTGGGCAGATACGCAGTATTTT.

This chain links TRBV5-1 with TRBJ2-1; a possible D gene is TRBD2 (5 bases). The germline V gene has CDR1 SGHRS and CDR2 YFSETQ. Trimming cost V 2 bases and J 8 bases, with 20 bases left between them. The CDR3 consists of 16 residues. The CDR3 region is CASSLGLTVTFDEQFF. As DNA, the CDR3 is TGCGCCAGCAGCTTAGGACTGACTGTTACTTTCGATGAGCAGTTCTTC.

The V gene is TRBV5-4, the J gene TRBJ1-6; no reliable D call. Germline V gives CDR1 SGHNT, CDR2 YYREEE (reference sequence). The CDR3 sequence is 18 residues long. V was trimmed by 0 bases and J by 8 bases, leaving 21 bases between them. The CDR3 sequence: CASSLGSLIGSPHSPLHF. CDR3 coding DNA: TGTGCCAGCAGCTTGGGAAGTTTAATAGGTTCACCCCATTCACCCCTCCACTTT.

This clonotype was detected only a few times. The CDR3 is CAWEGGAGHTEAFF. The CDR3 nucleotides read TGTGCCTGGGAGGGGGGAGCGGGTCACACTGAAGCTTTCTTT. The chain recombines TRBV30 with TRBJ1-1; possible D gene TRBD1, 6 bases. V lost 5 bases, J lost 3 bases, and 16 bases lay in between. This CDR3 contains 14 residues. CDR1 and CDR2 (germline): GTSNPN, SVGIG (reference sequence).

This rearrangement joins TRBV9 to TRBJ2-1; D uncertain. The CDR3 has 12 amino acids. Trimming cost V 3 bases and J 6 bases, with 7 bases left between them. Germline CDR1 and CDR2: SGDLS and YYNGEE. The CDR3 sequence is CASSGVTNEQFF. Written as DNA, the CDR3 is TGTGCCAGCAGCGGGGTCACCAATGAGCAGTTCTTC.

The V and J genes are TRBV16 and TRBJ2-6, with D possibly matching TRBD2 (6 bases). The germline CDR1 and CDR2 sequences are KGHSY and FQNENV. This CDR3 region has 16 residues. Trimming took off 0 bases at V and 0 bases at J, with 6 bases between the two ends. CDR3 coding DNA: TGTGCCAGCAGCCAATCGGGAGGCTCTGGGGCCAACGTCCTGACTTTC. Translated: CASSQSGGSGANVLTF.

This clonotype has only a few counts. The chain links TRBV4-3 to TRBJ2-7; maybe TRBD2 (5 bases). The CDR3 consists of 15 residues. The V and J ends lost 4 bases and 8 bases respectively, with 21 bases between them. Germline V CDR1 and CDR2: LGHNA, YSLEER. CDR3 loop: CASSPQDSAGWKQYF. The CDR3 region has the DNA TGCGCCAGCAGCCCCCAGGACTCTGCTGGGTGGAAGCAGTACTTC.

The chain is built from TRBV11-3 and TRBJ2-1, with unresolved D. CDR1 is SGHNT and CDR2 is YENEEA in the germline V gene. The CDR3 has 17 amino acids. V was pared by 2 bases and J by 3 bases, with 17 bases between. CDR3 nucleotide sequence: TGTGCCAGCAGCTTACGGGCGATGAGGAAGAACTACAATGAGCAGTTCTTC. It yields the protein CASSLRAMRKNYNEQFF.

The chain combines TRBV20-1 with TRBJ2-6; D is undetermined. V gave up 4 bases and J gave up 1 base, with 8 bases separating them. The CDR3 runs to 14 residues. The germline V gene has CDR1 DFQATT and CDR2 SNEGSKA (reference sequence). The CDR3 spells CSAKSPSGANVLTF. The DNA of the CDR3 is TGCAGTGCTAAGTCCCCTTCTGGGGCCAACGTCCTGACTTTC.

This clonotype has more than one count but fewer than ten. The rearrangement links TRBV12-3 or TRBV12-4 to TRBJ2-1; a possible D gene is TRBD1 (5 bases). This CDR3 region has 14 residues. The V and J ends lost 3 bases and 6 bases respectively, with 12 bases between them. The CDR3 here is CASSFVQVGNEQFF. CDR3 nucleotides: TGTGCCAGCAGTTTTGTACAGGTGGGCAATGAGCAGTTCTTC.

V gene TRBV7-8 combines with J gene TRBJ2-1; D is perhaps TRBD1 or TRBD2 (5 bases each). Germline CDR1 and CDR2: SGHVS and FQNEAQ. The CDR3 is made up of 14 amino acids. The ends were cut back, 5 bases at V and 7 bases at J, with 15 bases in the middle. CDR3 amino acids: CASSPRDRVNEQFF. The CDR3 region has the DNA TGTGCCAGCAGCCCCCGGGACCGCGTAAATGAGCAGTTCTTC.

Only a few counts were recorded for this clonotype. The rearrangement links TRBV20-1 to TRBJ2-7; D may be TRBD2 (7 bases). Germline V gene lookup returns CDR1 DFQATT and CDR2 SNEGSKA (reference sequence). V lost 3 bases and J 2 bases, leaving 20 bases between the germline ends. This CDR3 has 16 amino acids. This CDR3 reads CSAREKLRGTTYEQYF. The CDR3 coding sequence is TGCAGTGCTAGGGAGAAATTGCGGGGGACAACCTACGAGCAGTACTTC.

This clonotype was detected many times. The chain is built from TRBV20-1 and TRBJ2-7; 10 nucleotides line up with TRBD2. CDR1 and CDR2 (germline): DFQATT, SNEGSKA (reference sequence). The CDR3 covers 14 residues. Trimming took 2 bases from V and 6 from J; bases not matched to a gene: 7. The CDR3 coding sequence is TGCAGTGCTAGATCCCTAGCGGGAGACTCCGAGCAGTACTTC. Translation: CSARSLAGDSEQYF.

CDR3 amino acids: CASSQAGDYNEQFF. DNA of the CDR3: TGTGCCAGCAGCCAAGCCGGGGACTACAATGAGCAGTTCTTC. The V call is TRBV7-6, the J call TRBJ2-1; perhaps TRBD2 as D (5 bases). This CDR3 is built from 14 residues. Germline loops: CDR1 SGHVS, CDR2 FNYEAQ. The ends were cut back, 5 bases at V and 3 bases at J, with 11 bases in the middle.

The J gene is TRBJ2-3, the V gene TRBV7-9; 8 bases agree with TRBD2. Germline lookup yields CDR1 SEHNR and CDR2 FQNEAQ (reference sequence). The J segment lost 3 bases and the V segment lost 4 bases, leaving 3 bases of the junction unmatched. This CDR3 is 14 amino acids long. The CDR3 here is CASSYRGGTDTQYF. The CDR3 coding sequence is TGTGCCAGCAGCTACCGGGGGGGGACAGATACGCAGTATTTT.

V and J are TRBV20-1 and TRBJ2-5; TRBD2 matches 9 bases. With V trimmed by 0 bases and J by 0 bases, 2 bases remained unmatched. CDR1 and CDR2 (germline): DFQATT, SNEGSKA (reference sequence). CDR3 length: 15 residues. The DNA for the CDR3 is TGCAGTGCTAGAGATCTAGCGGGGTACCAAGAGACCCAGTACTTC. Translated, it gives CSARDLAGYQETQYF.

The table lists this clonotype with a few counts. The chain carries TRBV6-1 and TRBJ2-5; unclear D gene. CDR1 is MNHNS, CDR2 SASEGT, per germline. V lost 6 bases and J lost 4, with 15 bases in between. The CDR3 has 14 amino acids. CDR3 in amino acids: CASSLSPVGETQYF. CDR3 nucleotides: TGTGCCAGCAGCCTCTCCCCGGTCGGAGAGACCCAGTACTTC.

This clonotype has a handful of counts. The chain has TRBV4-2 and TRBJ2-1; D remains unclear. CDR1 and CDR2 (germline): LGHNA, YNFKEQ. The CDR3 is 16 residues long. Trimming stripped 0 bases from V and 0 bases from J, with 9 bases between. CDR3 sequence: CASSQEPESSYNEQFF. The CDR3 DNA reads TGTGCCAGCAGCCAAGAGCCGGAGAGCTCCTACAATGAGCAGTTCTTC.

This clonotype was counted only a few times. The CDR3 sequence: CASSEGQGAETQYF. In DNA, the CDR3 is TGTGCCAGCAGTGAGGGACAGGGAGCGGAGACCCAGTACTTC. This rearrangement joins TRBV25-1 to TRBJ2-5, with 9 bases that match TRBD1. The trim removed 3 bases at V and 5 bases at J, leaving 4 bases unmatched. CDR3 length: 14 amino acids. Germline loops: CDR1 MGHDK, CDR2 SYGVNS.

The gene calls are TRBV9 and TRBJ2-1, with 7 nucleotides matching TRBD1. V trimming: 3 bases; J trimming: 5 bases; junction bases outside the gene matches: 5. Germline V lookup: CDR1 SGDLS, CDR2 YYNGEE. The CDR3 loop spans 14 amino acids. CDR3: CASSARDRNNEQFF. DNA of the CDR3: TGTGCCAGCAGCGCCCGGGACAGAAACAATGAGCAGTTCTTC.

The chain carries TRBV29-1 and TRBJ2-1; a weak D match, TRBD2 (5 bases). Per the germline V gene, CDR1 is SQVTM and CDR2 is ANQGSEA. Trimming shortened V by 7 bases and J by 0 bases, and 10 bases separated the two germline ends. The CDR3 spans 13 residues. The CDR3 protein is CSGIGSSYNEQFF. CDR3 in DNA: TGCAGCGGGATAGGGAGCTCCTACAATGAGCAGTTCTTC.

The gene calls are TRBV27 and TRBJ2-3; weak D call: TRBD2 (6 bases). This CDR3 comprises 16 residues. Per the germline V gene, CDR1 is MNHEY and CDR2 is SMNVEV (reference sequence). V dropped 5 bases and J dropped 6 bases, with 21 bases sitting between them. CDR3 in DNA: TGTGCCAGCAGTCCGACCGCCCGGGAGAATGCCGATACGCAGTATTTT. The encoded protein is CASSPTARENADTQYF.

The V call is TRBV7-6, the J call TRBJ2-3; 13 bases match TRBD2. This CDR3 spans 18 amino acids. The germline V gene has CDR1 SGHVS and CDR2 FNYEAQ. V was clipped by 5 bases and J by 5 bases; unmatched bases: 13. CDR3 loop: CASSHLRLAGGRVDTQYF. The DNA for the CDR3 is TGTGCCAGCAGCCACCTTAGACTAGCGGGGGGCCGGGTAGATACGCAGTATTTT.

The chain's CDR3 is CASTGGPNSALYEQYF. The CDR3 coding sequence is TGTGCCAGCACTGGGGGGCCAAATTCCGCGCTCTACGAGCAGTACTTC. The gene calls are TRBV14 and TRBJ2-7; D assignment may be TRBD1 or TRBD2 (6 bases each). In germline, CDR1 is SGHDN, CDR2 FVKESK. The CDR3 is made up of 16 amino acids. V was trimmed by 7 bases and J by 3 bases, leaving 22 bases between them.

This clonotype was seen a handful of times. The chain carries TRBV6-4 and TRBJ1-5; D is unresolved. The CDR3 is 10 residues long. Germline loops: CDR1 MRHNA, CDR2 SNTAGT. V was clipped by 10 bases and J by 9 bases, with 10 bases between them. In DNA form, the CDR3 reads TGTGCCATCGCCGGTTGGCCCCAGCATTTT. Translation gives CAIAGWPQHF.